The entry below gives a single T cell receptor beta chain sequence along with its context. Its target is unknown. Tissue from the graft was processed to free its intraepithelial and lamina propria lymphocytes. Profiled with immunoSEQ multiplex PCR; TCRdb holds only in-frame clones, not every one. This sample has almost 30,000 clones, with about four fifths found just once. These data belong to a study of graft-versus-host responses after intestinal transplantation. Study-wide context: Recipients uniformly received anti-thymocyte globulin induction, followed by tacrolimus and steroids for 3 to 4 years. Findings and limits, study-wide: High graft-versus-host to host-versus-graft T cell clonal ratios marked allografts of patients with graft-donor macrochimerism. GvH clones detected in recipient marrow included some appearing first in ileum or blood.

Germline assignment: CDR1 LNHDA and CDR2 SQIVND (reference sequence). CDR3 length: 15 residues. Between the trimmed V and J ends, which lost 5 bases and 1 base, there was a span of 15 bases. The origin of this receptor is a human patient who received an intestinal transplant, so some T cells may come from the graft donor. Sequences were derived from ileum tissue, sampled 98 days after intestinal transplantation. The chain links TRBV19 to TRBJ2-7, with D maybe TRBD2 (6 bases). The CDR3 region has the DNA TGTGCCAGTAGTCCAGGGTGGGGGGTTTCCTACGAGCAGTACTTC. It translates to CASSPGWGVSYEQYF.